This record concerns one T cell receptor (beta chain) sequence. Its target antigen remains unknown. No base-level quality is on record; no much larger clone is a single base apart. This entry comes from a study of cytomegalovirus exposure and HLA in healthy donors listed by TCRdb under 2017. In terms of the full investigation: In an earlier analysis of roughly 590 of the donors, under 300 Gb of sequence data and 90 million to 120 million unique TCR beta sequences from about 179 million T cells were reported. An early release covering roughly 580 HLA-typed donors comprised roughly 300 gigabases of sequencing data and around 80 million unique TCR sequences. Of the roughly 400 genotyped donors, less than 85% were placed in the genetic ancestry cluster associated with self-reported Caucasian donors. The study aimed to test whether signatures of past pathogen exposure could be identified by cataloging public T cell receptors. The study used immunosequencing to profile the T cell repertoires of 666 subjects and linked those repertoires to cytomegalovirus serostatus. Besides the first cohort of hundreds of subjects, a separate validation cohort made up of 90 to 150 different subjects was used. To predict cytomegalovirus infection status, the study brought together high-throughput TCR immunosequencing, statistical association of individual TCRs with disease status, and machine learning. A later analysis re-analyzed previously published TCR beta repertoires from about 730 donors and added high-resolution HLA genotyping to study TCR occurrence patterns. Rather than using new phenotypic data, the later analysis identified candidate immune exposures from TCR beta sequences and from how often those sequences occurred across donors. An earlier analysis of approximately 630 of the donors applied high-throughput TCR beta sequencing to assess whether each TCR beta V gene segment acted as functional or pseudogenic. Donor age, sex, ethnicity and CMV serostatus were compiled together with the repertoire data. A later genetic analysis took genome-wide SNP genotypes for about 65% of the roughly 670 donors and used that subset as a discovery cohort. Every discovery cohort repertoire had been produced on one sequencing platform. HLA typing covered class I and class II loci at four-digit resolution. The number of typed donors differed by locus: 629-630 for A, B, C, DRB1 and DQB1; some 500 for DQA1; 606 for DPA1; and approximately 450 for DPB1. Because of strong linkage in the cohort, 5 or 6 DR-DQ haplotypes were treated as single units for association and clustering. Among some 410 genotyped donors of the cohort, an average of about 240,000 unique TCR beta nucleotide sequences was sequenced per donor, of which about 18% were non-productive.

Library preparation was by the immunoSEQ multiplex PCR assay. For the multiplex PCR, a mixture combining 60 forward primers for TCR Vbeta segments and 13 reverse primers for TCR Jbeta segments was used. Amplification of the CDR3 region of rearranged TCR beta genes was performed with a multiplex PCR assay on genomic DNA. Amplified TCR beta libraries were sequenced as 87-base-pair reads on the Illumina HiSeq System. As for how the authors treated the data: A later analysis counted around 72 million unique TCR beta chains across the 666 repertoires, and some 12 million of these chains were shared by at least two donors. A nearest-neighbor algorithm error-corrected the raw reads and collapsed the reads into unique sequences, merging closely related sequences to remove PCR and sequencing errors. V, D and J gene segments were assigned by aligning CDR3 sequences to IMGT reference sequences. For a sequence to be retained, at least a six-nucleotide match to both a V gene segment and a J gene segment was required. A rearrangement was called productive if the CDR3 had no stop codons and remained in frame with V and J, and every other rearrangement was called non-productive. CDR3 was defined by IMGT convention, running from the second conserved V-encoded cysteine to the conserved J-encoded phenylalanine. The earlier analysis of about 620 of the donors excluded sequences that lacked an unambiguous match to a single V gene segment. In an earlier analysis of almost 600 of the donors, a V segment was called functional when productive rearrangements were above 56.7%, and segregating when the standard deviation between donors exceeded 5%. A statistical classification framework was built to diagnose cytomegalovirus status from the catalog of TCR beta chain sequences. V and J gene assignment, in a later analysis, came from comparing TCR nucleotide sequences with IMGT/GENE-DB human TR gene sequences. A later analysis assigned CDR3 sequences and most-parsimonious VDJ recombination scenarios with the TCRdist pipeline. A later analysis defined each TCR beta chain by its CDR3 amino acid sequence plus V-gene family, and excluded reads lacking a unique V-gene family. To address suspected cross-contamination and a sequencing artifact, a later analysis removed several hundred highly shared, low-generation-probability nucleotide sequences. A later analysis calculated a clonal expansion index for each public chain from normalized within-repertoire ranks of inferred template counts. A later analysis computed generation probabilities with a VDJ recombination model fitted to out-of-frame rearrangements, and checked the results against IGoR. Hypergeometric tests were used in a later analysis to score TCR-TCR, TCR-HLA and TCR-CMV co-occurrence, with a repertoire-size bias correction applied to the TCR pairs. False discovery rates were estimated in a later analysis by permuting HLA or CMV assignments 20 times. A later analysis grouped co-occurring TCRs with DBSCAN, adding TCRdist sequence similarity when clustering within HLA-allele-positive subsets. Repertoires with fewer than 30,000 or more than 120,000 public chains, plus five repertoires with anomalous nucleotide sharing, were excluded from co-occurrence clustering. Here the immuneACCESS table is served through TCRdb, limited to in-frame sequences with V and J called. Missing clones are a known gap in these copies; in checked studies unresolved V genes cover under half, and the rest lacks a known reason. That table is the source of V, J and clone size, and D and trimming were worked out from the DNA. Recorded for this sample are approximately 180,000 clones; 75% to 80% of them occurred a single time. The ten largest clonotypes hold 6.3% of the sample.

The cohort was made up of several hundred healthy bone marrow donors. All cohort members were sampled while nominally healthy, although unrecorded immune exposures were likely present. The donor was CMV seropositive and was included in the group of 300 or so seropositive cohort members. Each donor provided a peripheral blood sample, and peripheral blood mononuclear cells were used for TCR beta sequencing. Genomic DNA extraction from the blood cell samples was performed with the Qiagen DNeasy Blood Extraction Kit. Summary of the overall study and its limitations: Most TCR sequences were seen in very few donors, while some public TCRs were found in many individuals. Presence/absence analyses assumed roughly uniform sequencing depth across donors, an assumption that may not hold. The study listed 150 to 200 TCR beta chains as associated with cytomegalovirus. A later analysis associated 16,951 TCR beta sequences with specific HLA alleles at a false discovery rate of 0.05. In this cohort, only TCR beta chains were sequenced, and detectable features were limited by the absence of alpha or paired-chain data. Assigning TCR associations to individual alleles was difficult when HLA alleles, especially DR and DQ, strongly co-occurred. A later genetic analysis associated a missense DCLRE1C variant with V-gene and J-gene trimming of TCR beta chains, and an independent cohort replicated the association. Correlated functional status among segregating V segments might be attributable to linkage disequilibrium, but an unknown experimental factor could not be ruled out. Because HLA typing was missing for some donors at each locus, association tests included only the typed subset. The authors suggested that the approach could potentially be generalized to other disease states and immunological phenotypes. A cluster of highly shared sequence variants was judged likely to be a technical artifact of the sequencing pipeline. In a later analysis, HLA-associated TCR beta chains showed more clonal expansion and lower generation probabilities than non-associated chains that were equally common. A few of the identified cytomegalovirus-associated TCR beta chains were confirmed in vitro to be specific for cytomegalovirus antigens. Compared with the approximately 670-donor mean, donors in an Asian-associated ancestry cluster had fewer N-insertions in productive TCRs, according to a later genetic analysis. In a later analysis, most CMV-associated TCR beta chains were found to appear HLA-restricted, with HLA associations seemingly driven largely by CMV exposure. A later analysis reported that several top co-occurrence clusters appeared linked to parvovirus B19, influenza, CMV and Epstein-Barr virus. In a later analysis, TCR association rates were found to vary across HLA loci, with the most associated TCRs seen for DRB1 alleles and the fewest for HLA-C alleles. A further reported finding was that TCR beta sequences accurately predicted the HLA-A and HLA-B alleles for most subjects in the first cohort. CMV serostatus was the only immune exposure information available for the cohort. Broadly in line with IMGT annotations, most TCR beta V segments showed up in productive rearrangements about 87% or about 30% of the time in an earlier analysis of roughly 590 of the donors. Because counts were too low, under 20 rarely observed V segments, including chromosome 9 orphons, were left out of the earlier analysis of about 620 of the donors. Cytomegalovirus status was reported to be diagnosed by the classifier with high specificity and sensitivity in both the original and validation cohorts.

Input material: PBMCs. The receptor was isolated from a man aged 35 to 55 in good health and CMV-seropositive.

The CDR3 region reads CASSDMAGGSYNEQFF. The base sequence is TGTGCCAGCAGTGACATGGCGGGGGGCTCCTACAATGAGCAGTTCTTC. The chain is made from TRBV6-4 and TRBJ2-1; 8 of the junction bases match TRBD2. The germline V and J ends show losses of 2 bases and 0 bases respectively, and no gene match explains 3 bases of the junction. Reading the germline V gene gives CDR1 MRHNA and CDR2 SNTAGT. Taken from cysteine to phenylalanine, the CDR3 has 16 residues. Kept here is only the CDR3 DNA, which spans 48 bases and is read in frame from base 1.